The 9 T cell receptor beta chains listed next were all sequenced from one sample in a study of cytomegalovirus exposure and HLA in healthy donors. Primers for the PCR totalled 60 Vbeta and 13 Jbeta. The protocol was immunoSEQ multiplex PCR, while the TCRdb copy is restricted to in-frame clones and leaves out a portion. The table has 140,000 or so clones, 70% seen once. Sequencing was done on a sample of PBMCs. These receptors all come from a woman aged 25 to 45 in good health and CMV-seronegative.

CDR3 loop: CASRYFGGGNQPQHF. The CDR3 DNA sequence: TGTGCCAGTAGGTACTTCGGGGGGGGCAATCAGCCCCAGCATTTT. The V call is TRBV19, the J call TRBJ1-5; D perhaps matches TRBD1 (5 bases). V lost 6 bases, J lost 2 bases, and 14 bases lay in between. From germline, CDR1 is LNHDA and CDR2 SQIVND (reference sequence). The CDR3 contains 15 residues. The full variable domain, in which reference TRBV19 and TRBJ1-5 provide the parts outside the CDR3, is DGGITQSPKYLFRKEGQNVTLSCEQNLNHDAMYWYRQDPGQGLRLIYYSQIVNDFQKGDIAEGYSVSREKKESFPLTVTSAQKNPTAFYLCASRYFGGGNQPQHFGDGTRLSIL.

This clone was seen just once. The CDR3 here is CASSPERNSNQPQHF. CDR3 nucleotides: TGTGCCAGTAGCCCGGAGAGGAATAGCAATCAGCCCCAGCATTTT. The chain carries TRBV19 and TRBJ1-5; no reliable D call. Germline CDR1 is LNHDA and CDR2 is SQIVND (reference sequence). Trimming took off 6 bases at V and 0 bases at J, with 12 bases between the two ends. This CDR3 has 15 amino acids.

The genes are TRBV6-5 and TRBJ1-2; D call uncertain. The CDR3 is 13 amino acids. Trimming took off 10 bases at V and 0 bases at J, with 12 bases between the two ends. The germline gives CDR1 MNHEY, CDR2 SVGAGI. The DNA for the CDR3 is TGTGCCACCAAAGACTCAGCTAACTATGGCTACACCTTC. Translated: CATKDSANYGYTF.

The rearrangement joins TRBV28 to TRBJ2-7, with 7 bases aligning to TRBD1. Germline V gene sequence: CDR1 MDHEN, CDR2 SYDVKM. The CDR3 runs 14 residues. J lost 0 bases, V lost 7 bases, and 6 bases had no gene match. The CDR3 DNA reads as TGTGCCAGCACCAGACAGGGCTACTCCTACGAGCAGTACTTC. Its protein product is CASTRQGYSYEQYF. Supplemented by reference TRBV28 and TRBJ2-7, the full variable domain reads DVKVTQSSRYLVKRTGEKVFLECVQDMDHENMFWYRQDPGLGLRLIYFSYDVKMKEKGDIPEGYSVSREKKERFSLILESASTNQTSMYLCASTRQGYSYEQYFGPGTRLTVT.

V gene TRBV2 combines with J gene TRBJ1-2; maybe TRBD1 (5 bases). This CDR3 region has 16 residues. The V gene lost 2 bases and the J gene lost 8 bases, with 21 bases spanning the gap. Germline V gives CDR1 SNHLY, CDR2 FYNNEI. Written as DNA, the CDR3 is TGTGCCAGCAGTGAAATTAGGGTTGGGGCTATTGAGGGCTACACCTTC. Translation gives CASSEIRVGAIEGYTF.

The sample holds one count of this clone. The chain combines TRBV5-1 with TRBJ2-3, with unresolved D. The V end was cut by 0 bases, the J end by 0 bases, with 11 bases between. This CDR3 comprises 16 residues. Germline CDR1 reads SGHRS; CDR2 reads YFSETQ. The CDR3 loop is CASSLDGATSTDTQYF. CDR3 DNA: TGCGCCAGCAGCTTGGATGGAGCGACTAGCACAGATACGCAGTATTTT.

The chain recombines TRBV9 with TRBJ1-2; D ambiguous. This CDR3 is built from 17 residues. The V end lost 0 bases, the J end lost 5 bases, and 20 bases lay between the germline ends. Germline-derived CDR1 and CDR2 are SGDLS and YYNGEE. The CDR3 protein is CASSVEENRLVGYGYTF. The CDR3 nucleotides read TGTGCCAGCAGCGTAGAAGAAAATAGGTTAGTCGGGTATGGCTACACCTTC.

The chain recombines TRBV5-1 with TRBJ2-1; 11 bases map to TRBD2. Germline CDR1 and CDR2: SGHRS and YFSETQ. The V gene end was trimmed by 3 bases and the J gene end by 4 bases; junction bases not matched to a gene: 15. The CDR3 extends over 19 amino acids. The CDR3 region is CASSSGILTSGMIYNEQFF. The CDR3 nucleotides are TGCGCCAGCAGCTCCGGAATATTGACTAGCGGGATGATATACAATGAGCAGTTCTTC.

This chain links TRBV30 with TRBJ1-5, with D possibly TRBD1 on 5 matching bases. The V end lost 2 bases, the J end lost 1 base, and 9 bases lay between the germline ends. In germline, CDR1 is GTSNPN, CDR2 SVGIG (reference sequence). CDR3 length: 14 residues. CDR3 region: CAWSRGLSNQPQHF. The CDR3 bases are TGTGCCTGGAGTCGGGGGTTGAGCAATCAGCCCCAGCATTTT. Filled out from reference TRBV30 and TRBJ1-5, the complete variable domain reads SQTIHQWPATLVQPVGSPLSLECTVEGTSNPNLYWYRQAAGRGLQLLFYSVGIGQISSEVPQNLSASRPQDRQFILSSKKLLLSDSGFYLCAWSRGLSNQPQHFGDGTRLSIL.